Listed here are 26 T cell receptor beta chains from one sample, sequenced in a study of T cell responses to AZD1222 COVID-19 vaccine. TCRdb's copy holds only in-frame clones and misses some; the assay was immunoSEQ multiplex PCR. The profile covers about 49,000 clones, with about 80% appearing a single time and roughly 6.6% taken by the ten largest. The source was peripheral blood, collected on day 0 of AZD1222 vaccination. Every receptor here comes from an adult in good health.

The chain combines TRBV6-6 with TRBJ1-5; D unclear. Germline V gene sequence: CDR1 MNHNY, CDR2 SVGAGI (reference sequence). Trimming removed 0 bases from V and 3 bases from J, with 9 bases in between. The CDR3 consists of 15 residues. CDR3 DNA sequence: TGTGCCAGCAGTTACTCGGCGAGGGACAATCAGCCCCAGCATTTT. Encoded protein: CASSYSARDNQPQHF.

The chain uses TRBV4-1 and TRBJ2-3; D gene uncertain. This CDR3 has 12 residues. Looked up from germline, CDR1 is MGHRA and CDR2 is YSYEKL. The V end was cut by 3 bases, the J end by 4 bases, with 5 bases between. CDR3 protein: CASSQVADTQYF. CDR3 DNA: TGCGCCAGCAGCCAGGTTGCAGATACGCAGTATTTT.

The chain couples TRBV28 to TRBJ2-1, with 11 nucleotides matching TRBD1. The CDR3 consists of 18 residues. V lost 5 bases to trimming and J lost 2 bases; unmatched junction nucleotides: 11. The germline gives CDR1 MDHEN, CDR2 SYDVKM. CDR3 DNA sequence: TGTGCCAGCAGTCCGCCGTCCGGACAGGGGGCTACCTACAATGAGCAGTTCTTC. Amino acids: CASSPPSGQGATYNEQFF.

This clone was detected once. V and J are TRBV30 and TRBJ1-2; 8 bases line up with TRBD1. This CDR3 is built from 13 residues. Trimming at V came to 4 bases and at J to 6 bases, leaving 7 bases not matched to a gene. Per germline, CDR1 GTSNPN and CDR2 SVGIG (reference sequence). CDR3 sequence (DNA): TGTGCCTGGATCAATAGGGACAGGAATGGCTACACCTTC. This encodes CAWINRDRNGYTF.

CDR3 in DNA: TGTGCCAGCGGTGGGGTAACTGAAGCTTTCTTT. It codes for CASGGVTEAFF. This sequence joins TRBV2 and TRBJ1-1; D is undetermined. The CDR3 sequence is 11 residues long. CDR1 is SNHLY, CDR2 FYNNEI, per germline. Trimming stripped 8 bases from V and 5 bases from J, with 9 bases between.

The gene calls are TRBV4-2 and TRBJ2-3; D gene ambiguous. The CDR3 consists of 12 residues. Trimming took 0 bases from V and 7 from J, leaving 5 bases between them. CDR1 LGHNA and CDR2 YNFKEQ come from the germline V gene. CDR3 sequence: CASSQESYTQYF. CDR3 coding DNA: TGTGCCAGCAGCCAAGAGAGTTATACGCAGTATTTT.

The chain couples TRBV18 to TRBJ1-1; D unresolved. The V end was cut by 4 bases, the J end by 1 base, with 7 bases between. Germline V gene lookup returns CDR1 KGHSH and CDR2 LQKENI. CDR3 size: 13 residues. CDR3 amino acids: CASSQEGNTEAFF. CDR3 bases: TGTGCCAGCTCACAGGAGGGGAACACTGAAGCTTTCTTT.

The genes are TRBV9 and TRBJ1-2, with 8 bases identical to TRBD1. The CDR3 is 12 amino acids. Germline CDR1 SGDLS, CDR2 YYNGEE. The trim removed 4 bases at V and 8 bases at J, leaving 4 bases unmatched. The CDR3 DNA is TGTGCCAGCAGCCTGACAGGGGAAGGCTACACCTTC. This encodes CASSLTGEGYTF.

The V gene is TRBV27, the J gene TRBJ1-5; D gene uncertain. V gave up 2 bases and J gave up 5 bases, with 10 bases separating them. Per the germline V gene, CDR1 is MNHEY and CDR2 is SMNVEV (reference sequence). This CDR3 region has 14 residues. CDR3 residues: CASSLDIRHQPQHF. The CDR3 DNA follows: TGTGCCAGCAGTTTAGACATTCGGCATCAGCCCCAGCATTTT.

The table lists this clone with a few counts. V gene TRBV11-2 combines with J gene TRBJ2-1, with 10 positions matching TRBD1. After removal of 3 bases from V and 4 bases from J, the junction contained 12 bases not matched to a gene. CDR1 is SGHAT, CDR2 FQNNGV, per germline. The CDR3 contains 18 residues. The CDR3 here is CASSFQGQGRGGYNEQFF. As DNA, the CDR3 is TGTGCCAGCAGCTTTCAGGGACAGGGGAGAGGGGGGTACAATGAGCAGTTCTTC.

The rearrangement joins TRBV7-7 to TRBJ2-3; 7 nucleotides agree with TRBD2. CDR3 length: 13 residues. V was pared by 5 bases and J by 5 bases, with 4 bases of the junction left unmatched. Germline V gives CDR1 SSHAT, CDR2 FNYEAQ (reference sequence). The CDR3 is CASSPSGVDTQYF. CDR3 DNA sequence: TGTGCCAGCAGCCCAAGCGGGGTAGATACGCAGTATTTT.

The chain employs TRBV2 and TRBJ2-3; 8 bases align to TRBD2. J was trimmed by 5 bases and V by 5 bases; bases with no gene match: 12. This CDR3 region has 16 residues. The V gene's germline CDR1 is SNHLY and CDR2 FYNNEI. Written as DNA, the CDR3 is TGTGCCAGCAGTCGGACTAGCTGGGGGGGCAGAGATACGCAGTATTTT. Protein product: CASSRTSWGGRDTQYF.

This clone was detected once. V gene TRBV15 combines with J gene TRBJ2-3, with 8 nucleotides matching TRBD2. Germline V lookup: CDR1 LNHNV, CDR2 YYDKDF (reference sequence). V shed 5 bases and J 3 bases; nucleotides not matched to a gene: 10. The CDR3 runs 16 residues. DNA for the CDR3: TGTGCCACCAGCGAAACTCGACTAGCGAGGACAGATACGCAGTATTTT. Protein sequence: CATSETRLARTDTQYF. The full variable domain, in which reference TRBV15 and TRBJ2-3 provide the parts outside the CDR3, is DAMVIQNPRYQVTQFGKPVTLSCSQTLNHNVMYWYQQKSSQAPKLLFHYYDKDFNNEADTPDNFQSRRPNTSFCFLDIRSPGLGDTAMYLCATSETRLARTDTQYFGPGTRLTVL.

This clone has a handful of counts. This chain joins TRBV4-2 and TRBJ2-4, with TRBD2 as a possible D gene (6 bases). The CDR3 contains 15 residues. V dropped 0 bases and J dropped 9 bases, with 15 bases sitting between them. Germline V lookup: CDR1 LGHNA, CDR2 YNFKEQ. CDR3 nucleotides: TGTGCCAGCAGCCAAGACGGCAGTGTCGGGGGCATTCAGTACTTC. It is translated as CASSQDGSVGGIQYF.

The rearrangement joins TRBV2 to TRBJ1-2; no definite D call. The germline V gene encodes CDR1 SNHLY and CDR2 FYNNEI. V lost 0 bases and J lost 5, with 10 bases in between. This CDR3 has 14 amino acids. Here the CDR3 reads CASSEASLVYGYTF. DNA for the CDR3: TGTGCCAGCAGTGAAGCATCCCTAGTTTATGGCTACACCTTC.

This clone occurred once. The genes are TRBV28 and TRBJ2-5; D remains unclear. Between the trimmed V and J ends, which lost 5 bases and 1 base, there was a span of 20 bases. The CDR3 extends over 17 amino acids. The germline V gene encodes CDR1 MDHEN and CDR2 SYDVKM. This CDR3 is CASSPRLGRAPQETQYF. The DNA for the CDR3 is TGTGCCAGCAGTCCCCGACTCGGCCGGGCCCCCCAAGAGACCCAGTACTTC.

CDR3: CASSSSLQSSGNTIYF. In DNA form, the CDR3 reads TGTGCCAGCTCCTCGTCCTTACAAAGCTCTGGAAACACCATATATTTT. The V call is TRBV18, the J call TRBJ1-3; D ambiguous. Germline loops: CDR1 KGHSH, CDR2 LQKENI. The CDR3 runs 16 residues. Trimming took 6 bases from V and 0 from J, leaving 15 bases between them.

The V call is TRBV11-2, the J call TRBJ2-1, with TRBD2 matching over 11 bases. The V and J ends lost 4 bases and 7 bases, in that order; junction bases with no gene match: 9. The CDR3 contains 16 residues. The V gene's germline CDR1 is SGHAT and CDR2 FQNNGV. CDR3 in amino acids: CASSSVSGRVGNEQFF. As DNA, the CDR3 is TGTGCCAGCAGCTCCGTTAGCGGGAGGGTAGGAAATGAGCAGTTCTTC.

The chain couples TRBV7-2 to TRBJ2-2; 7 bases agree with TRBD2. This CDR3 region has 17 residues. Trimming at V came to 1 base and at J to 2 bases, leaving 7 bases not matched to a gene. Germline values: CDR1 SGHTA, CDR2 FQGNSA. CDR3 sequence (DNA): TGTGCCAGCAGCTTAGTCTTGCGACTAGCAAACACCGGGGAGCTGTTTTTT. Protein: CASSLVLRLANTGELFF.

The J gene is TRBJ1-4, the V gene TRBV24-1; D perhaps matches TRBD1 (6 bases). The V end was cut by 7 bases, the J end by 8 bases, with 16 bases between. Germline loops: CDR1 KGHDR, CDR2 SFDVKD. This CDR3 spans 14 amino acids. The CDR3 DNA sequence: TGTGCCACCAGCCCCGGTAGGGACAACGAAAAACTGTTTTTT. Protein product: CATSPGRDNEKLFF.

This clone has just one count. The genes are TRBV5-1 and TRBJ1-6; D remains ambiguous. CDR1 and CDR2 from the germline V gene are SGHRS and YFSETQ. The CDR3 is made up of 14 amino acids. Trimming left V 0 bases short and J 6 bases short, with 7 bases between. CDR3 sequence: CASSLEMSNSPLHF. CDR3 nucleotide sequence: TGCGCCAGCAGCTTGGAGATGAGTAATTCACCCCTCCACTTT.

J is TRBJ1-1 and V is TRBV6-5, with unresolved D. The germline gives CDR1 MNHEY, CDR2 SVGAGI. Trimming removed 5 bases at V and 4 bases at J, with 11 bases between. This CDR3 has 13 residues. CDR3 sequence: CASSPTESTEAFF. CDR3 nucleotides: TGTGCCAGCAGTCCAACAGAGAGCACTGAAGCTTTCTTT.

The gene calls are TRBV30 and TRBJ1-5; no clear D gene. CDR1 GTSNPN and CDR2 SVGIG come from the germline V gene (reference sequence). V was cut by 0 bases and J by 2 bases, with 5 bases left in between. This CDR3 has 13 amino acids. CDR3 sequence: CAWSVVGNQPQHF. The CDR3 DNA follows: TGTGCCTGGAGTGTAGTGGGCAATCAGCCCCAGCATTTT.

The rearrangement joins TRBV9 to TRBJ2-2; D gene ambiguous. Looked up from germline, CDR1 is SGDLS and CDR2 is YYNGEE. The CDR3 has 13 residues. V lost 5 bases and J lost 7, with 12 bases in between. The CDR3 DNA reads TGTGCCAGCAGTGGCCCCTTCGGCGGGGAGCTGTTTTTT. Translated, it gives CASSGPFGGELFF. The whole variable domain, remainder taken from reference TRBV9 and TRBJ2-2, is DSGVTQTPKHLITATGQRVTLRCSPRSGDLSVYWYQQSLDQGLQFLIQYYNGEERAKGNILERFSAQQFPDLHSELNLSSLELGDSALYFCASSGPFGGELFFGEGSRLTVL.

Worth noting for this clone: Other DNA sequences of this sample code for an identical CDR3. This chain's CDR3 is CASSQGLGGYTF. CDR3 nucleotides: TGCGCCAGCAGCCAGGGGCTGGGTGGCTACACCTTC. The J gene is TRBJ1-2, the V gene TRBV5-1; the D gene is possibly TRBD1 (6 bases). The CDR3 runs to 12 residues. The V end lost 4 bases, the J end lost 7 bases, and 11 bases lay between the germline ends. In germline, CDR1 is SGHRS, CDR2 YFSETQ. The full variable domain, with the rest looked up from reference TRBV5-1 and TRBJ1-2, is KAGVTQTPRYLIKTRGQQVTLSCSPISGHRSVSWYQQTPGQGLQFLFEYFSETQRNKGNFPGRFSGRQFSNSRSEMNVSTLELGDSALYLCASSQGLGGYTFGSGTRLTVV.

V usage is TRBV7-9 and J usage is TRBJ2-1; weak D call: TRBD1 (6 bases). The CDR3 length is 14 residues. V was shortened by 5 bases and J by 2 bases, with 10 bases between the two germline ends. Germline V gene data show CDR1 as SEHNR and CDR2 as FQNEAQ (reference sequence). CDR3 protein: CASSRDTPYNEQFF. The CDR3 DNA sequence: TGTGCCAGCAGCCGGGACACCCCCTACAATGAGCAGTTCTTC.